These 18 T cell receptor beta chains share one sample of origin, sequenced in a study of identical twins. TCRdb fed the 5' RACE reads into MiXCR, producing one record per CDR3 protein. Of 350,000 to 450,000 distinct CDR3 sequences listed, under 20% are singletons. The sequenced material came from naive T cells sorted from blood. Source of these receptors: a man between 50 and 59 years old in good health.

The gene calls are TRBV24-1 and TRBJ2-7, with D perhaps matching TRBD2 (5 bases). Between the trimmed V and J ends, which lost 3 bases and 5 bases, there was a span of 13 bases. CDR1 is KGHDR, CDR2 SFDVKD, per germline. CDR3 size: 14 residues. DNA for the CDR3: TGTGCCACCAGTGATCGGGGAGAGATCGACGAGCAGTACTTC. Encoded protein: CATSDRGEIDEQYF.

This clonotype showed up many times. V usage is TRBV10-3 and J usage is TRBJ2-1; unclear D gene. Trimming took 3 bases from V and 0 from J, leaving 9 bases between them. Germline V gene sequence: CDR1 ENHRY, CDR2 SYGVKD. This CDR3 has 15 residues. CDR3 region: CAISDGSSSYNEQFF. The CDR3 coding sequence is TGTGCCATCAGTGATGGTTCTAGCTCCTACAATGAGCAGTTCTTC.

This clonotype occurred many times. The gene calls are TRBV5-1 and TRBJ1-4; the D is unclear. Germline-derived CDR1 and CDR2 are SGHRS and YFSETQ. V was clipped by 4 bases and J by 4 bases, with 8 bases between them. This CDR3 has 13 residues. CDR3 coding DNA: TGCGCCAGCAGCATCAATTATAATGAAAAACTGTTTTTT. This encodes CASSINYNEKLFF.

There are many counts of this clonotype. The V and J genes are TRBV5-1 and TRBJ2-1; tentatively, D is TRBD2 (5 bases). The CDR3 runs 16 residues. V dropped 4 bases and J dropped 0 bases, with 14 bases sitting between them. CDR1 is SGHRS, CDR2 YFSETQ, per germline. CDR3 nucleotide sequence: TGCGCCAGCAGCCCTCTAGCCGTTCGCTCCTACAATGAGCAGTTCTTC. Encoded protein: CASSPLAVRSYNEQFF.

In this sample, this clonotype turned up a few times. This chain connects TRBV29-1 to TRBJ2-2; D may be TRBD1 (6 bases). The ends were cut back, 6 bases at V and 13 bases at J, with 15 bases in the middle. This CDR3 region has 11 residues. Germline loops: CDR1 SQVTM, CDR2 ANQGSEA. The CDR3 is CSVEVGARLFF. The CDR3 DNA reads as TGCAGCGTCGAGGTGGGGGCCAGGCTGTTTTTT.

This clonotype appeared many times. V and J are TRBV20-1 and TRBJ2-7; 7 nucleotides line up with TRBD2. The length of the CDR3 is 17 residues. CDR1 and CDR2 (germline): DFQATT, SNEGSKA (reference sequence). V lost 1 base to trimming and J lost 5 bases; unmatched junction nucleotides: 17. DNA for the CDR3: TGCAGTGCTAGAGTGCCAAGATGGGGCGGGAGAATCGACGAGCAGTACTTC. Residues: CSARVPRWGGRIDEQYF.

In this sample, this clonotype turned up many times. The genes are TRBV11-1 and TRBJ2-2; D is possibly TRBD1 or TRBD2 (5 bases each). The ends were cut back, 4 bases at V and 3 bases at J, with 21 bases in the middle. The CDR3 length is 18 residues. Germline CDR1 is SGHAT and CDR2 is FQDESV (reference sequence). CDR3 sequence reads: CASSSTAAPRSDTGELFF. CDR3 nucleotides: TGTGCCAGCAGCTCGACAGCGGCCCCAAGGTCGGACACCGGGGAGCTGTTTTTT.

This clonotype was detected many times. This chain joins TRBV4-1 and TRBJ2-3; D not certain. The V end lost 0 bases, the J end lost 6 bases, and 16 bases lay between the germline ends. Per germline, CDR1 MGHRA and CDR2 YSYEKL. The CDR3 spans 16 residues. Written as DNA, the CDR3 is TGCGCCAGCAGCCAAGATTTTCCCCCAGTATCGGATACGCAGTATTTT. Translation gives CASSQDFPPVSDTQYF.

This clonotype was observed at least ten times. This sequence joins TRBV10-3 and TRBJ2-1, with 14 bases identical to TRBD2. Germline CDR1 is ENHRY and CDR2 is SYGVKD. There are 17 residues in the CDR3. The V segment lost 10 bases and the J segment 0 bases; nucleotides outside the gene matches: 8. The CDR3 DNA reads TGTGCCACCGAGGGACTAGCGGGGGAGAGCTCCTACAATGAGCAGTTCTTC. Its translation is CATEGLAGESSYNEQFF.

Many counts were recorded for this clonotype. This chain uses TRBV20-1 with TRBJ2-2, with TRBD2 matching 7 bases. The germline V gene has CDR1 DFQATT and CDR2 SNEGSKA (reference sequence). This CDR3 contains 16 residues. Trimming at V came to 0 bases and at J to 4 bases, leaving 8 bases not matched to a gene. CDR3 sequence reads: CSARDGGGASTGELFF. For the CDR3, the DNA is TGCAGTGCTAGAGATGGGGGGGGAGCGAGCACCGGGGAGCTGTTTTTT.

Ten or more counts support this clonotype. The V and J genes are TRBV11-2 and TRBJ2-1; 9 nucleotides line up with TRBD1. Germline V CDR1 and CDR2: SGHAT, FQNNGV. The CDR3 length is 15 residues. V shed 3 bases, J shed 7 bases, and the junction held 7 bases outside the gene matches. The CDR3 DNA sequence: TGTGCCAGCAGCTTCGGAGGGACAGGGCGGAATGAGCAGTTCTTC. Translation gives CASSFGGTGRNEQFF. The full variable domain, rest sourced from reference TRBV11-2 and TRBJ2-1, is EAGVAQSPRYKIIEKRQSVAFWCNPISGHATLYWYQQILGQGPKLLIQFQNNGVVDDSQLPKDRFSAERLKGVDSTLKIQPAKLEDSAVYLCASSFGGTGRNEQFFGPGTRLTVL.

The chain recombines TRBV5-1 with TRBJ2-1; D not certain. The CDR3 extends over 14 amino acids. V lost 0 bases and J 9 bases, leaving 13 bases between the germline ends. The germline gives CDR1 SGHRS, CDR2 YFSETQ. The CDR3 protein is CASSLGPNRGEQFF. CDR3 nucleotide sequence: TGCGCCAGCAGCTTGGGGCCCAACCGTGGTGAGCAGTTCTTC.

This clonotype has ten or more counts. This chain joins TRBV3-1 and TRBJ1-2, with D uncertain. This CDR3 is 12 amino acids long. V lost 1 base, J lost 6 bases, and 6 bases lay in between. Germline V gene lookup returns CDR1 LGHDT and CDR2 YNNKEL (reference sequence). The CDR3 nucleotides are TGTGCCAGCAGCCAAGCTCCGGATGGCTACACCTTC. Its translation is CASSQAPDGYTF.

V gene TRBV7-6 combines with J gene TRBJ1-1; D might be TRBD1 (5 bases). The CDR3 is made up of 12 amino acids. Germline V lookup: CDR1 SGHVS, CDR2 FNYEAQ. With 6 bases removed from V and 5 bases from J, the gap between germline ends came to 10 bases. The CDR3 nucleotides read TGTGCCAGCAGGAGGGGCGAGACTGAAGCTTTCTTT. Its protein product is CASRRGETEAFF.

The chain uses TRBV29-1 and TRBJ2-1; 9 bases line up with TRBD2. The CDR3 contains 15 residues. V gave up 3 bases and J gave up 8 bases; unmatched junction bases: 11. The germline gives CDR1 SQVTM, CDR2 ANQGSEA. The CDR3 coding sequence is TGCAGCGTTGACGGAGCGGGAGGCCTTAGGTATGAGCAGTTCTTC. Its translation: CSVDGAGGLRYEQFF.

This clonotype turned up a few times. The J gene is TRBJ2-1, the V gene TRBV18; a weak D match, TRBD2 (6 bases). Germline V CDR1 and CDR2: KGHSH, LQKENI. The CDR3 is 15 amino acids. V was shortened by 1 base and J by 4 bases, with 11 bases between the two germline ends. CDR3 amino acids: CASSPLAEIYNEQFF. The DNA of the CDR3 is TGTGCCAGCTCACCACTAGCGGAGATATACAATGAGCAGTTCTTC.

This clonotype was picked up many times. The V call is TRBV19, the J call TRBJ2-3, with 11 bases fitting TRBD1. In germline, CDR1 is LNHDA, CDR2 SQIVND (reference sequence). Germline trimming cut 6 bases from V and 5 bases from J; bases unmatched to any gene: 10. This CDR3 has 16 residues. The CDR3 DNA reads as TGTGCCAGTAGGCGGGACAGGGGGATTGGCAGAGATACGCAGTATTTT. Protein sequence: CASRRDRGIGRDTQYF.

This clonotype was detected many times. This chain uses TRBV20-1 with TRBJ2-3; weak D call: TRBD2 (5 bases). The CDR3 extends over 15 amino acids. The V gene lost 3 bases and the J gene lost 8 bases, with 21 bases spanning the gap. Germline CDR1 is DFQATT and CDR2 is SNEGSKA (reference sequence). CDR3 in DNA: TGCAGTGCTAGCGTCCTAGGGAACACAGAGGGTACGCAGTATTTT. Its protein is CSASVLGNTEGTQYF.